This T cell receptor beta chain was identified during a study of PD-1 blockade in classical Hodgkin lymphoma. Stated time point: cycle 4 day 1 (C4D1), after more than five weeks of nivolumab. Relapses following autologous stem cell transplantation were seen in all patients, with brentuximab vedotin exposure varying. The germline CDR1 and CDR2 sequences are SQVTM and ANQGSEA. The CDR3 length is 14 residues. The junction had 11 bases not matched to a gene; V was cut back by 8 bases and J by 7 bases. Sequenced by immunoSEQ multiplex PCR; TCRdb stores in-frame clones only, minus some. This table holds over 80,000 clones, about three quarters found once. Study outcomes and limitations: Exclusion covered patients beginning nivolumab under 1 year post-ASCT.

Concerning this clone itself: Its antigen is as yet unknown.

The gene calls are TRBV29-1 and TRBJ2-7, with 13 bases lining up with TRBD2. The input for sequencing was peripheral blood mononuclear cells (PBMCs), taken before the fourth cycle of nivolumab. This clonotype was obtained from a human donor with classical Hodgkin lymphoma. The CDR3 DNA sequence: TGCAGCATTCGGACGGGACTAGCGGGACGGGAGCAGTACTTC. Translation gives CSIRTGLAGREQYF.